This TCR beta chain was sequenced for a study of blood T cell repertoires in COVID-19. Here immunoSEQ multiplex PCR was the method, and the copy in TCRdb shows in-frame clones only, minus some. The sample has 120,000 or so clones, over 70% seen once. This sequence originates from an elderly man with active or convalescent COVID-19. Specimen: peripheral blood.

The CDR3 loop is CASSLDGIGQPQHF. CDR3 DNA sequence: TGCGCCAGCAGCCTGGACGGGATTGGGCAGCCCCAGCATTTT. The J gene is TRBJ1-5, the V gene TRBV5-1; no clear D. There are 14 residues in the CDR3. The germline V gene has CDR1 SGHRS and CDR2 YFSETQ. V was trimmed by 4 bases and J by 7 bases, leaving 15 bases between them.